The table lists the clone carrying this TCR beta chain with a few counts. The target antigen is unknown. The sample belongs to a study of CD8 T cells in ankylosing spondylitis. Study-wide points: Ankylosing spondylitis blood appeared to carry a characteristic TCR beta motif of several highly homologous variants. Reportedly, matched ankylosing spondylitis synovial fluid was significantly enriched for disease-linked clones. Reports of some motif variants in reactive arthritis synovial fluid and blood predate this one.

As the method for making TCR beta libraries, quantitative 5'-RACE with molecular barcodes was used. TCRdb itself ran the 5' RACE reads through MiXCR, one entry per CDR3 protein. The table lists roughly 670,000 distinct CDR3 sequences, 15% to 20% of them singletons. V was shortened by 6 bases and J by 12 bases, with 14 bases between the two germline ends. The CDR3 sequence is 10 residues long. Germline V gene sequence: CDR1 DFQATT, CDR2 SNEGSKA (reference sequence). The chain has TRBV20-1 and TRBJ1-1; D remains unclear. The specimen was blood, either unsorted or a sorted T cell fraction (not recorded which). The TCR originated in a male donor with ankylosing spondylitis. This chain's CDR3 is CSASGPGSFF. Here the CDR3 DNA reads TGCAGTGCCTCCGGGCCCGGTTCTTTCTTT.